Following are 21 T cell receptor beta chains from one sample sequenced in a study of CD8+ T cells in alopecia areata. After isolation, RNA underwent reverse transcription to generate cDNA as the sequencing template. Method: immunoSEQ multiplex PCR; TCRdb's copy keeps in-frame clones and lacks some. Among about 200,000 clones listed, more than 50% were seen once. Material: CD8+ T cells sorted from blood. The source is a human donor in good health.

As DNA, the CDR3 is TGTGCCAGCACCCTTGGCGGGCCTAACACCGGGGAGCTGTTTTTT. This gives the protein CASTLGGPNTGELFF. The gene calls are TRBV27 and TRBJ2-2, with D perhaps TRBD2 (5 bases). The CDR3 runs 15 residues. Germline V gene data show CDR1 as MNHEY and CDR2 as SMNVEV (reference sequence). The V gene lost 7 bases and the J gene lost 2 bases, with 14 bases spanning the gap.

The J gene is TRBJ2-2, the V gene TRBV29-1; 7 nucleotides line up with TRBD2. The CDR3 contains 15 residues. Germline V gene lookup returns CDR1 SQVTM and CDR2 ANQGSEA. J was trimmed by 2 bases and V by 6 bases; bases with no gene match: 9. Here the CDR3 DNA reads TGCAGCGTCCCAGGGAGCGGGGCCAACACCGGGGAGCTGTTTTTT. It encodes CSVPGSGANTGELFF.

This clone occurred a few times. The V and J genes are TRBV7-3 and TRBJ2-1; D call uncertain. Trimming stripped 4 bases from V and 8 bases from J, with 18 bases between. This CDR3 region has 15 residues. Germline CDR1 and CDR2: SGHTA and FQGTGA. The DNA for the CDR3 is TGTGCCAGCAGCTCTCAAAGCTTGACGCCAGATGAGCAGTTCTTC. This gives the protein CASSSQSLTPDEQFF.

J is TRBJ2-3 and V is TRBV9; 7 bases map to TRBD2. Germline lookup yields CDR1 SGDLS and CDR2 YYNGEE. This CDR3 has 15 amino acids. The ends lost 0 bases at V and 2 bases at J; junction bases unmatched: 3. CDR3: CASSVGLAVTDTQYF. The CDR3 bases are TGTGCCAGCAGCGTAGGGCTAGCGGTCACAGATACGCAGTATTTT.

The count of this clone is one. This sequence joins TRBV5-1 and TRBJ1-2; TRBD1 is a possible D gene (6 bases). The V end was cut by 4 bases, the J end by 3 bases, with 16 bases between. The CDR3 has 15 amino acids. Germline V lookup: CDR1 SGHRS, CDR2 YFSETQ. The CDR3 sequence: CASSPEGVGYYGYTF. In DNA, the CDR3 is TGCGCCAGCAGCCCAGAGGGGGTCGGGTACTATGGCTACACCTTC. The full variable domain, completed using reference TRBV5-1 and TRBJ1-2, is KAGVTQTPRYLIKTRGQQVTLSCSPISGHRSVSWYQQTPGQGLQFLFEYFSETQRNKGNFPGRFSGRQFSNSRSEMNVSTLELGDSALYLCASSPEGVGYYGYTFGSGTRLTVV.

This clone showed up just a few times. Additional DNA sequences in this sample encode the identical CDR3. The chain combines TRBV29-1 with TRBJ2-7; the D gene is possibly TRBD1 (6 bases). V was pared by 7 bases and J by 1 base, with 8 bases between. This CDR3 region has 11 residues. Per the germline V gene, CDR1 is SQVTM and CDR2 is ANQGSEA. The CDR3: CSATGSYEQYF. The CDR3 region has the DNA TGCAGCGCTACAGGGTCCTACGAGCAGTACTTC.

J is TRBJ1-4 and V is TRBV7-7; possibly TRBD1 for D (6 bases). The germline gives CDR1 SSHAT, CDR2 FNYEAQ (reference sequence). This CDR3 has 16 amino acids. V was cut by 5 bases and J by 5 bases, with 18 bases left in between. The CDR3 region is CASSQKPGHANEKLFF. DNA for the CDR3: TGTGCCAGCAGCCAGAAACCGGGACACGCGAATGAAAAACTGTTTTTT. Drawing the rest from reference TRBV7-7 and TRBJ1-4, the complete variable domain is GAGVSQSPRYKVTKRGQDVTLRCDPISSHATLYWYQQALGQGPEFLTYFNYEAQPDKSGLPSDRFSAERPEGSISTLTIQRTEQRDSAMYRCASSQKPGHANEKLFFGSGTQLSVL.

V gene TRBV7-6 combines with J gene TRBJ2-7, with TRBD2 matching over 7 bases. CDR1 is SGHVS, CDR2 FNYEAQ, per germline. V shed 5 bases and J 3 bases; nucleotides not matched to a gene: 16. The CDR3 has 17 amino acids. The CDR3 protein is CASSLWGGSGIDYEQYF. The DNA of the CDR3 is TGTGCCAGCAGCCTATGGGGGGGGTCCGGTATCGACTACGAGCAGTACTTC.

The genes are TRBV6-6 and TRBJ1-5; D is ambiguous. Germline V gene data show CDR1 as MNHNY and CDR2 as SVGAGI (reference sequence). The CDR3 consists of 14 residues. V lost 4 bases, J lost 4 bases, and 11 bases lay in between. The CDR3 DNA follows: TGTGCCAGCAGTTGGTTGGGGTCAAATCAGCCCCAGCATTTT. Protein product: CASSWLGSNQPQHF.

This chain uses TRBV4-1 with TRBJ2-5; 10 bases match TRBD2. V shed 4 bases and J 0 bases; nucleotides not matched to a gene: 17. CDR1 and CDR2 (germline): MGHRA, YSYEKL. CDR3 size: 20 residues. CDR3 nucleotide sequence: TGCGCCAGCAGCCCTGGAGATACCGGGCTAGCGGGGGAGTACCAAGAGACCCAGTACTTC. It yields the protein CASSPGDTGLAGEYQETQYF.

V usage is TRBV4-1 and J usage is TRBJ2-3; no reliable D call. The V and J ends lost 4 bases and 2 bases respectively, with 7 bases between them. This CDR3 has 13 amino acids. Germline values: CDR1 MGHRA, CDR2 YSYEKL. The CDR3: CASSLGPTDTQYF. CDR3 coding DNA: TGCGCCAGCAGCCTCGGACCCACAGATACGCAGTATTTT.

This chain connects TRBV29-1 to TRBJ1-1; D may be TRBD1 (5 bases). This CDR3 has 13 amino acids. Germline CDR1 SQVTM, CDR2 ANQGSEA. V was clipped by 7 bases and J by 4 bases, with 16 bases between them. CDR3 sequence: CSAHPGGSTEAFF. DNA for the CDR3: TGCAGCGCCCATCCCGGGGGTTCCACTGAAGCTTTCTTT.

The chain joins TRBV6-1 to TRBJ2-3; D gene ambiguous. Trimming removed 4 bases at V and 5 bases at J, with 10 bases between. Per the germline V gene, CDR1 is MNHNS and CDR2 is SASEGT. The CDR3 totals 13 residues. CDR3 amino acids: CASSVGPGDTQYF. CDR3 nucleotide sequence: TGTGCCAGCAGTGTAGGTCCGGGAGATACGCAGTATTTT.

The genes are TRBV27 and TRBJ2-3, with 7 positions matching TRBD1. Trimming removed 5 bases from V and 1 base from J; junction bases left unmatched: 12. Germline CDR1 and CDR2: MNHEY and SMNVEV (reference sequence). The CDR3 extends over 17 amino acids. The CDR3 DNA is TGTGCCAGCAGTCCGACACAGGGGACATTCCGCACAGATACGCAGTATTTT. Translated, it gives CASSPTQGTFRTDTQYF.

This clone occurred a few times. The chain uses TRBV15 and TRBJ2-1, with TRBD1 as a possible D gene (5 bases). Trimming took 5 bases from V and 5 from J, leaving 10 bases between them. The CDR3 runs 13 residues. The V gene's germline CDR1 is LNHNV and CDR2 YYDKDF (reference sequence). This CDR3 is CATSHDRDNEQFF. CDR3 DNA: TGTGCCACCAGCCACGACAGAGACAATGAGCAGTTCTTC. Full variable domain (missing parts from reference TRBV15 and TRBJ2-1): DAMVIQNPRYQVTQFGKPVTLSCSQTLNHNVMYWYQQKSSQAPKLLFHYYDKDFNNEADTPDNFQSRRPNTSFCFLDIRSPGLGDTAMYLCATSHDRDNEQFFGPGTRLTVL.

The rearrangement joins TRBV13 to TRBJ2-5; no clear D. Germline assignment: CDR1 PRHDT and CDR2 FYEKMQ (reference sequence). V lost 5 bases, J lost 3 bases, and 13 bases lay in between. This CDR3 has 14 residues. CDR3 loop: CASSHRQAEETQYF. The DNA for the CDR3 is TGTGCCAGCAGCCACCGGCAGGCCGAAGAGACCCAGTACTTC.

The V call is TRBV5-4, the J call TRBJ1-2, with TRBD1 matching 7 bases. This CDR3 region has 15 residues. Germline V gene lookup returns CDR1 SGHNT and CDR2 YYREEE (reference sequence). V lost 1 base to trimming and J lost 5 bases; unmatched junction nucleotides: 8. CDR3 nucleotides: TGTGCCAGCAGCTTGTACGACAGGGAGGTTTATGGCTACACCTTC. Its translation: CASSLYDREVYGYTF.

This clone has more than one count but fewer than ten. The chain joins TRBV4-1 to TRBJ2-5; no definite D call. Trimming removed 0 bases at V and 2 bases at J, with 10 bases between. CDR3 length: 15 residues. Germline values: CDR1 MGHRA, CDR2 YSYEKL. The CDR3 reads CASSQEYLEQETQYF. The CDR3 nucleotides are TGCGCCAGCAGCCAAGAGTATCTAGAACAAGAGACCCAGTACTTC.

V gene TRBV7-2 combines with J gene TRBJ2-1; D is unresolved. The V gene's germline CDR1 is SGHTA and CDR2 FQGNSA. V gave up 4 bases and J gave up 3 bases, with 7 bases separating them. The CDR3 totals 13 residues. For the CDR3, the DNA is TGTGCCAGCAGCTCACTGCTCTACAATGAGCAGTTCTTC. This gives the protein CASSSLLYNEQFF.

This clone has more than one count but fewer than ten. This chain connects TRBV29-1 to TRBJ2-1; 8 positions agree with TRBD2. With 0 bases clipped from V and 3 bases from J, the junction kept 10 bases outside the gene matches. This CDR3 has 17 residues. The germline V gene encodes CDR1 SQVTM and CDR2 ANQGSEA. CDR3 nucleotides: TGCAGCGTTGAAGACTTGGTGGGTAGCGGGGACTACAATGAGCAGTTCTTC. Translated, it gives CSVEDLVGSGDYNEQFF.

This clone was detected ten times or more. The chain joins TRBV19 to TRBJ2-1, with D unresolved. CDR1 and CDR2 from the germline V gene are LNHDA and SQIVND (reference sequence). V was trimmed by 4 bases and J by 0 bases, leaving 13 bases between them. This CDR3 comprises 16 residues. This chain's CDR3 is CASSTQPLSSYNEQFF. In DNA, the CDR3 is TGTGCCAGTAGTACTCAACCCCTTAGCTCCTACAATGAGCAGTTCTTC.